A single sample is the source of the 15 T cell receptor beta chains below, sequenced in a study of cytomegalovirus exposure and HLA in healthy donors. PCR amplification relied on 60 Vbeta primers (plus 13 Jbeta primers). The method was immunoSEQ multiplex PCR; TCRdb's version includes in-frame clones alone and lacks a portion of them. The table has just over 200,000 clones, roughly three quarters seen once. The sequencing input was PBMCs. Source of these receptors: a middle-aged man in good health and CMV-seronegative.

A single count supports this clone. CDR3 DNA sequence: TGTGCCAGCAGTGCTTGGGACAGGGGGCAGAATGAGCAGTTCTTC. The encoded protein is CASSAWDRGQNEQFF. This chain links TRBV6-1 with TRBJ2-1; 12 bases line up with TRBD1. The CDR3 sequence is 15 residues long. Per the germline V gene, CDR1 is MNHNS and CDR2 is SASEGT. V lost 4 bases and J lost 7; bases outside the gene matches: 5.

This clone was detected once. The chain links TRBV2 to TRBJ1-1; no clear D. The germline V and J ends were trimmed by 11 bases and 0 bases, with 16 bases remaining between them. The CDR3 has 14 residues. CDR1 and CDR2 from the germline V gene are SNHLY and FYNNEI. CDR3 nucleotides: TGTGCCGACGGAGGGCGGTTTGTGAACACTGAAGCTTTCTTT. Protein product: CADGGRFVNTEAFF.

This rearrangement joins TRBV5-5 to TRBJ1-5; TRBD1 aligns across 9 bases. This CDR3 spans 16 amino acids. Germline CDR1 reads SGHKS; CDR2 reads YYEKEE (reference sequence). The V segment lost 3 bases and the J segment 2 bases; nucleotides outside the gene matches: 6. The CDR3 sequence is CASSSGQGMGNQPQHF. In DNA form, the CDR3 reads TGTGCCAGCAGCTCAGGACAGGGGATGGGCAATCAGCCCCAGCATTTT.

The CDR3 region is CASSTGGGAYEQYF. CDR3 bases: TGTGCCAGTAGCACCGGGGGAGGTGCCTACGAGCAGTACTTC. The chain recombines TRBV19 with TRBJ2-7; tentative D call: TRBD2 (6 bases). The V gene lost 6 bases and the J gene lost 2 bases, with 14 bases spanning the gap. The CDR3 is 14 residues long. The V gene's germline CDR1 is LNHDA and CDR2 SQIVND (reference sequence).

The chain joins TRBV7-3 to TRBJ2-7; 7 positions agree with TRBD1. Germline V gives CDR1 SGHTA, CDR2 FQGTGA. The length of the CDR3 is 14 residues. Trimming at V came to 0 bases and at J to 3 bases, leaving 2 bases not matched to a gene. The CDR3 DNA sequence: TGTGCCAGCAGCTTAACGGGACAGAACTACGAGCAGTACTTC. Protein: CASSLTGQNYEQYF.

This chain connects TRBV2 to TRBJ2-1; no reliable D call. V was shortened by 5 bases and J by 8 bases, with 7 bases between the two germline ends. The germline V gene has CDR1 SNHLY and CDR2 FYNNEI. This CDR3 contains 11 residues. The CDR3 coding sequence is TGTGCCAGCAGTCGTCTCGATGAGCAGTTCTTC. Translated, it gives CASSRLDEQFF. The full variable domain, in which reference TRBV2 and TRBJ2-1 provide the parts outside the CDR3, is EPEVTQTPSHQVTQMGQEVILRCVPISNHLYFYWYRQILGQKVEFLVSFYNNEISEKSEIFDDQFSVERPDGSNFTLKIRSTKLEDSAMYFCASSRLDEQFFGPGTRLTVL.

This clone was picked up a small number of times. The chain links TRBV27 to TRBJ2-7; 11 nucleotides align to TRBD2. The junction had 5 bases not matched to a gene; V was cut back by 5 bases and J by 2 bases. The CDR3 has 15 residues. The germline gives CDR1 MNHEY, CDR2 SMNVEV (reference sequence). The CDR3 bases are TGTGCCAGCAGTCCCGGGACTAGCGGACCCTACGAGCAGTACTTC. This encodes CASSPGTSGPYEQYF.

The V and J genes are TRBV6-1 and TRBJ2-5; D is undetermined. The CDR3 covers 12 residues. CDR1 MNHNS and CDR2 SASEGT come from the germline V gene. Trimming took off 7 bases at V and 4 bases at J, with 10 bases between the two ends. The CDR3 DNA reads TGTGCCAGCATCCTGGAGACAGAGACCCAGTACTTC. It translates to CASILETETQYF.

This chain links TRBV29-1 with TRBJ2-7; 10 nucleotides match TRBD1. J gave up 7 bases and V 6 bases, and 6 bases lay outside the gene matches. CDR1 and CDR2 (germline): SQVTM, ANQGSEA. The CDR3 runs to 12 residues. CDR3 DNA sequence: TGCAGCGTCACTCGGGACAGGGGTGAGCAGTACTTC. Protein product: CSVTRDRGEQYF.

The gene calls are TRBV19 and TRBJ1-3; perhaps TRBD1 as D (5 bases). V was clipped by 0 bases and J by 3 bases, with 9 bases between them. Germline V gene sequence: CDR1 LNHDA, CDR2 SQIVND (reference sequence). The CDR3 length is 15 residues. CDR3 in amino acids: CASSIDAGNGNTIYF. DNA of the CDR3: TGTGCCAGTAGTATAGACGCAGGGAATGGAAACACCATATATTTT.

This chain links TRBV15 with TRBJ2-1, with TRBD2 identical over 10 bases. The germline CDR1 and CDR2 sequences are LNHNV and YYDKDF (reference sequence). Trimming removed 3 bases from V and 0 bases from J; junction bases left unmatched: 8. CDR3 length equals 18 residues. The CDR3 region has the DNA TGTGCCACCAGCAGCGATCGGACTAGCGGATTCTCCTACAATGAGCAGTTCTTC. Amino acids: CATSSDRTSGFSYNEQFF.

The chain has TRBV10-2 and TRBJ2-7; 11 nucleotides match TRBD2. The CDR3 loop spans 17 amino acids. V lost 7 bases, J lost 2 bases, and 13 bases stayed unmatched. Germline V gene sequence: CDR1 WSHSY, CDR2 SAAADI. CDR3 amino acids: CASITGTSGKGAYEQYF. DNA for the CDR3: TGCGCCAGCATTACCGGGACTAGCGGAAAGGGAGCCTACGAGCAGTACTTC.

This chain links TRBV28 with TRBJ1-6; D ambiguous. CDR1 is MDHEN, CDR2 SYDVKM, per germline. Trimming took 8 bases from V and 8 from J, leaving 13 bases between them. The CDR3 is made up of 13 amino acids. The CDR3 DNA reads TGTGCCAGCTGTCAGGAATATGATTCACCCCTCCACTTT. Its translation: CASCQEYDSPLHF.

The chain joins TRBV2 to TRBJ2-3; TRBD2 matches at 13 bases. This CDR3 region has 14 residues. Germline V CDR1 and CDR2: SNHLY, FYNNEI. Germline trimming cut 8 bases from V and 4 bases from J; bases unmatched to any gene: 3. The CDR3 loop reads CASYGLAGADTQYF. Written as DNA, the CDR3 is TGTGCCAGCTATGGACTAGCGGGAGCAGATACGCAGTATTTT.

V and J are TRBV27 and TRBJ1-5; D remains unclear. V lost 5 bases and J lost 9, with 23 bases in between. The CDR3 is made up of 16 amino acids. Germline V lookup: CDR1 MNHEY, CDR2 SMNVEV (reference sequence). For the CDR3, the DNA is TGTGCCAGCAGTCCCCGTTTGGGTTGGAGGGAACGGCCCCAGCATTTT. As protein: CASSPRLGWRERPQHF.